The T cell receptor (beta chain) under discussion was sequenced for a study of T-cell memory formation after mild COVID-19. Broader study findings: The finding that pre-infection memory included some responding clones suggested that cross-reactive memory joined.

The TCR alpha and TCR beta cDNA libraries, bearing sample barcodes and UMIs, were generated by 5'RACE using constant-segment primers. One entry per CDR3 protein results from TCRdb running MiXCR on the 5' RACE reads. Of about 110,000 distinct CDR3 sequences in the sample, 18% were seen once. This clonotype occurred a few times. The antigen remains unidentified. V was cut by 6 bases and J by 4 bases, with 20 bases left in between. The CDR3 loop spans 16 amino acids. CDR1 and CDR2 (germline): MNHNY, SVGAGI (reference sequence). The V call is TRBV6-6, the J call TRBJ2-3; D possibly uses TRBD1 or TRBD2 (5 bases each). Specimen: PBMCs or a T cell subset sorted from them (not recorded which). The sequence derives from a man between 18 and 29 years old who had mild COVID-19 (a few samples of this study predate the infection). Cell type and time point are not known. The CDR3 protein is CASSQAPGRSADTQYF. CDR3 bases: TGTGCCAGCAGCCAGGCCCCGGGACGCTCCGCAGATACGCAGTATTTT.